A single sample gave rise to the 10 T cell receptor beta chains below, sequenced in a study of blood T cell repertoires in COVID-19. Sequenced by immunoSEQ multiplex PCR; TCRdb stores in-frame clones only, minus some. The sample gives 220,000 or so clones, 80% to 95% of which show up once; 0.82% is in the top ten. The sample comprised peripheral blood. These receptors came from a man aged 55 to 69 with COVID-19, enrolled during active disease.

CDR3 bases: TGTGCCAGCAGTCCACATCCGACAGGGGGGATGGATGGCTACACCTTC. It translates to CASSPHPTGGMDGYTF. The V and J genes are TRBV14 and TRBJ1-2; 9 bases fit TRBD1. Trimming cost V 6 bases and J 6 bases; bases outside gene matches: 14. This CDR3 contains 16 residues. CDR1 and CDR2 from the germline V gene are SGHDN and FVKESK. Combining the CDR3 with reference TRBV14 and TRBJ1-2 gives the whole variable domain EAGVTQFPSHSVIEKGQTVTLRCDPISGHDNLYWYRRVMGKEIKFLLHFVKESKQDESGMPNNRFLAERTGGTYSTLKVQPAELEDSGVYFCASSPHPTGGMDGYTFGSGTRLTVV.

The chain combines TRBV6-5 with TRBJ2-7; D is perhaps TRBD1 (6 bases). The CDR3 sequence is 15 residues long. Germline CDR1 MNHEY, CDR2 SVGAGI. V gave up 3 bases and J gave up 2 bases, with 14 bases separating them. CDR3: CASSYNRVAPYEQYF. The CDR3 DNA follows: TGTGCCAGCAGTTATAACAGGGTGGCCCCCTACGAGCAGTACTTC.

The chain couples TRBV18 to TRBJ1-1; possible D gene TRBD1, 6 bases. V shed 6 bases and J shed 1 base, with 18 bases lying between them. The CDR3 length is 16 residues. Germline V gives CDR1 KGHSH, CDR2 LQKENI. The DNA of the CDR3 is TGTGCCAGCTCCCATAATCAGGGGCCACAGAACACTGAAGCTTTCTTT. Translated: CASSHNQGPQNTEAFF.

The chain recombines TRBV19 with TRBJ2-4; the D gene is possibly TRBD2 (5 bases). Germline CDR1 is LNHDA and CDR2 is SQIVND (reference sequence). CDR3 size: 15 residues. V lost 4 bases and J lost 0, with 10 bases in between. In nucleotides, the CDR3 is TGTGCCAGTAGTAAACTAGATATAGCCAAAAACATTCAGTACTTC. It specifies CASSKLDIAKNIQYF.

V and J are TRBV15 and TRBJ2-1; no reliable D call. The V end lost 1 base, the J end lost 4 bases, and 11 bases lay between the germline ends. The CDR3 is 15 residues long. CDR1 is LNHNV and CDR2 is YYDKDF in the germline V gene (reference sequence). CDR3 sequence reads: CATSRGTASYNEQFF. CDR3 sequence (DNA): TGTGCCACCAGCAGAGGCACCGCTAGTTACAATGAGCAGTTCTTC.

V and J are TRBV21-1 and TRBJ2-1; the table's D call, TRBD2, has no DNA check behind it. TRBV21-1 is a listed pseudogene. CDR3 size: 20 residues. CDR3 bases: TGTGCCAGCAGCTTGCTACCCGGGACTAGCGGGGATAGCTCCTACAATGAGCAGTTCTTC. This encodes CASSLLPGTSGDSSYNEQFF.

CDR3 region: CSASGQVPTYEQYF. CDR3 coding DNA: TGCAGTGCTAGTGGTCAGGTCCCCACCTACGAGCAGTACTTC. The chain joins TRBV20-1 to TRBJ2-7; D ambiguous. The CDR3 is made up of 14 amino acids. Germline CDR1 is DFQATT and CDR2 is SNEGSKA (reference sequence). V lost 3 bases and J 2 bases, leaving 14 bases between the germline ends.

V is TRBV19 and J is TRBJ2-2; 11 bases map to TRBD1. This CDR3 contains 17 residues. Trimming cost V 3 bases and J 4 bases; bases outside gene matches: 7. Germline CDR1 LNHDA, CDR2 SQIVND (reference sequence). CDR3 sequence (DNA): TGTGCCAGTAGTATGCGGACAGGGGGCGCAGGCACCGGGGAGCTGTTTTTT. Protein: CASSMRTGGAGTGELFF.

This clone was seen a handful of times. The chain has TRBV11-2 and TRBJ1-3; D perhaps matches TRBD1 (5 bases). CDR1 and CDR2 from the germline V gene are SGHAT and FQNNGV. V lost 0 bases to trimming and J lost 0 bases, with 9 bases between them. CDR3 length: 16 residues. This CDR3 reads CASSLEGLSSGNTIYF. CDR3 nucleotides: TGTGCCAGCAGCTTAGAGGGACTGAGCTCTGGAAACACCATATATTTT.

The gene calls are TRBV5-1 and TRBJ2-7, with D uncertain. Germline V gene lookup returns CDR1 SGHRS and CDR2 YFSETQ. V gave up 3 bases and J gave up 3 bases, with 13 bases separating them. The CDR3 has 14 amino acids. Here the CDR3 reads CASSSGGLVYEQYF. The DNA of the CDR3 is TGCGCCAGCAGCTCCGGCGGTCTCGTCTACGAGCAGTACTTC.